Following are 16 T cell receptor beta chains from one sample sequenced in a study of spatial heterogeneity in lung cancer. General study results and limits: Counts of expanded intratumoral alpha and beta TCRs tracked tumor mutation counts.

Time point meaning: sample taken at primary tumor resection. A single record per CDR3 protein comes from TCRdb applying MiXCR to the 5' RACE reads. The sample has some 7,000 distinct CDR3 sequences, roughly an eighth seen once. Their cognate antigens are unknown. The input for sequencing was lung tumor tissue, taken at surgery. These receptors were taken from a male donor with early-stage non-small cell lung cancer.

A remark on this clonotype: This beta chain is an unintended read in a library built for alpha chains; its size means little. This chain links TRBV6-5 with TRBJ2-7; weak D call: TRBD1 (5 bases). This CDR3 comprises 15 residues. Per germline, CDR1 MNHEY and CDR2 SVGAGI. Trimming pared 2 bases from V and 6 bases from J, leaving 17 bases between. In nucleotides, the CDR3 is TGTGCCAGCAGTTACCAACCGACCCAGGGTATCGAGCAGTACTTC. Amino acids: CASSYQPTQGIEQYF.

This clonotype has a handful of counts. Found in a library prepared for alpha chains, this beta chain is an off-target read, and its abundance has little meaning. The chain couples TRBV5-4 to TRBJ2-3; D unclear. The germline gives CDR1 SGHNT, CDR2 YYREEE (reference sequence). This CDR3 has 13 amino acids. Deletions cut 2 bases from V and 1 base from J, with 5 bases between. The CDR3 nucleotides are TGTGCCAGCAGCTTCCGGGGCACAGATACGCAGTATTTT. Translation: CASSFRGTDTQYF.

Regarding this clonotype: Because the library targeted alpha chains, this beta chain is an off-target read whose size means little. The CDR3 DNA is TGTGCCAGCAGCTTAGCGACCGGGACTAGGAAAAATGAGCAGTTCTTC. This gives the protein CASSLATGTRKNEQFF. The chain employs TRBV7-2 and TRBJ2-1; 8 nucleotides match TRBD2. CDR3 length: 16 residues. Germline CDR1 reads SGHTA; CDR2 reads FQGNSA. Unmatched junction bases numbered 8, after V lost 0 bases and J lost 7 bases.

This clonotype showed up just a few times. The size of this beta chain means little, since it is a stray read in a library made for alpha chains. The V call is TRBV27, the J call TRBJ1-6; a weak D match, TRBD1 (6 bases). Deletions cut 3 bases from V and 16 bases from J, with 10 bases between. In germline, CDR1 is MNHEY, CDR2 SMNVEV (reference sequence). CDR3 length: 11 residues. CDR3 sequence reads: CASSLRGELHF. CDR3 bases: TGTGCCAGCAGTTTGAGGGGGGAGCTCCACTTT.

Sample share makes this clonotype medium-sized (0.01 to 0.1%). This beta chain is off target for a library built for alpha chains, so its abundance means little. This chain connects TRBV6-5 to TRBJ1-4, with D possibly TRBD1 on 6 matching bases. The CDR3 spans 14 residues. V was cut by 7 bases and J by 0 bases, with 9 bases left in between. Germline V lookup: CDR1 MNHEY, CDR2 SVGAGI. DNA for the CDR3: TGTGCCAGCAAGGGGGAGACAACTAATGAAAAACTGTTTTTT. This translates into CASKGETTNEKLFF.

This clonotype showed up many times. This beta chain is off target for a library built for alpha chains, so its abundance means little. The chain joins TRBV6-6 to TRBJ1-6; D gene unclear. Trimming cost V 5 bases and J 6 bases, with 8 bases left between them. Germline V CDR1 and CDR2: MNHNY, SVGAGI (reference sequence). CDR3 length: 13 amino acids. The CDR3 nucleotides read TGTGCCAGCAGTGACATCAGTAATTCACCCCTCCACTTT. Its protein is CASSDISNSPLHF.

Of note for this clonotype: This could be a read error, since a much larger clone is one nucleotide away. Being off target in a library aimed at alpha chains, this beta chain has a size of little meaning. The chain employs TRBV29-1 and TRBJ2-1; 8 bases agree with TRBD2. This CDR3 is 12 amino acids long. Per the germline V gene, CDR1 is SQVTM and CDR2 is ANQGSEA. This CDR3 reads CSVGGLVGEPFF. The CDR3 DNA is TGCAGCGTTGGGGGACTAGTGGGAGAGCCGTTCTTC.

This clonotype was detected ten times or more. This beta chain is an off-target read within a library intended for alpha chains, so its frequency means little. The gene calls are TRBV11-1 and TRBJ2-4; TRBD2 matches at 7 bases. Germline CDR1 is SGHAT and CDR2 is FQDESV (reference sequence). The ends lost 5 bases at V and 1 base at J; junction bases unmatched: 8. The CDR3 is 16 amino acids. The CDR3 nucleotides read TGTGCCAGCAGCCCCCTAGCGGAAAGGGCCAAAAACATTCAGTACTTC. Residues: CASSPLAERAKNIQYF.

This clonotype is termed medium-sized. As an off-target read in a library built for alpha chains, this beta chain has a frequency of little significance. V is TRBV6-2 or TRBV6-3 and J is TRBJ2-1; 9 bases agree with TRBD2. The CDR3 has 15 residues. V lost 1 base and J lost 7; bases outside the gene matches: 5. Germline values: CDR1 MNHEY, CDR2 SVGEGT. In nucleotides, the CDR3 is TGTGCCAGCAGTTACTTGGGTAGCGGGAGAAATGAGCAGTTCTTC. This translates into CASSYLGSGRNEQFF.

This clonotype has ten or more counts. The size of this beta chain means little, since it is a stray read in a library made for alpha chains. The chain carries TRBV20-1 and TRBJ2-5; no reliable D call. The CDR3 sequence is 13 residues long. Per the germline V gene, CDR1 is DFQATT and CDR2 is SNEGSKA (reference sequence). The V end was cut by 6 bases, the J end by 2 bases, with 13 bases between. CDR3: CSASRTLQETQYF. For the CDR3, the DNA is TGCAGTGCAAGCCGGACCCTTCAAGAGACCCAGTACTTC.

A word on this clonotype: For a library built for alpha chains, this beta chain is a stray read; little rests on its size. The chain uses TRBV28 and TRBJ2-7; D possibly corresponds to TRBD1 (6 bases). CDR3 length: 13 amino acids. Germline V gene sequence: CDR1 MDHEN, CDR2 SYDVKM. The V gene lost 5 bases and the J gene lost 3 bases, with 11 bases spanning the gap. The CDR3 is CASSRTGFYEQYF. The DNA of the CDR3 is TGTGCCAGCAGTAGAACAGGGTTCTACGAGCAGTACTTC.

This clonotype was recorded at least ten times. A library made for alpha chains picked up this beta chain off target, so its size means little. CDR3: CATSGRAYGYTF. The CDR3 DNA follows: TGTGCCACCAGCGGCAGAGCGTATGGCTACACCTTC. The chain links TRBV15 to TRBJ1-2; D not certain. The CDR3 length is 12 residues. In germline, CDR1 is LNHNV, CDR2 YYDKDF (reference sequence). V was clipped by 5 bases and J by 5 bases, with 9 bases between them.

With regard to this clonotype: This beta chain is an off-target read within a library intended for alpha chains, so its frequency means little. The rearrangement uses TRBV19 and TRBJ2-3; D is perhaps TRBD1 (5 bases). V lost 7 bases to trimming and J lost 3 bases, with 17 bases between them. CDR3 length: 15 amino acids. Germline V gene data show CDR1 as LNHDA and CDR2 as SQIVND (reference sequence). The CDR3 sequence: CASTSGAVGTDTQYF. DNA of the CDR3: TGTGCCAGTACCTCTGGGGCCGTAGGAACAGATACGCAGTATTTT.

About this clonotype itself: The library was designed around alpha chains, so this beta chain is a stray read whose abundance carries little weight. The V call is TRBV20-1, the J call TRBJ2-7; 10 bases agree with TRBD2. V shed 7 bases, J shed 0 bases, and the junction held 6 bases outside the gene matches. Germline CDR1 reads DFQATT; CDR2 reads SNEGSKA (reference sequence). This CDR3 is 14 amino acids long. CDR3 DNA sequence: TGCAGTGGTGAGCGGGAGGGCCTCTCCTACGAGCAGTACTTC. Protein sequence: CSGEREGLSYEQYF.

Only a few counts were recorded for this clonotype. The library was prepared for alpha chains; this beta chain is a stray read, so its frequency means little. The rearrangement uses TRBV20-1 and TRBJ2-3; 7 positions agree with TRBD2. This CDR3 is built from 14 residues. V lost 3 bases and J lost 6; bases outside the gene matches: 9. Looked up from germline, CDR1 is DFQATT and CDR2 is SNEGSKA (reference sequence). CDR3: CSARGVAGADTQYF. The CDR3 bases are TGCAGTGCTAGGGGAGTGGCGGGAGCTGATACGCAGTATTTT.

This clonotype has more than one count but fewer than ten. This beta chain was picked up by a library intended for alpha chains and is off target, so its count carries little meaning. The V call is TRBV10-2, the J call TRBJ2-3; 7 bases agree with TRBD1. The CDR3 is 13 amino acids. CDR1 and CDR2 (germline): WSHSY, SAAADI. Unmatched junction bases numbered 12, after V lost 8 bases and J lost 10 bases. The chain's CDR3 is CASVGNRGRAQYF. The DNA of the CDR3 is TGCGCCAGCGTTGGAAATAGGGGGCGGGCGCAGTATTTT.